This T cell receptor beta chain was profiled in a study of cytomegalovirus exposure and HLA in healthy donors. The PCR ran on 60 Vbeta and 13 Jbeta primers. Libraries were prepared by immunoSEQ multiplex PCR; TCRdb keeps only in-frame clonotypes and omits some of them. The sample consists of approximately 120,000 clones, 65% to 80% of them appearing once. Study-wide results and limits: Later analysis demonstrated an association between a missense DCLRE1C variant and TCR beta V- and J-gene trimming. Researchers left out some V segments, among them TRBV6-2 and TRBV6-3, as indistinguishable. Further analysis was carried out later, and it showed several of the most significant clusters appearing linked to common viral pathogens.

About this clone: Its antigen remains unknown.

The CDR3 runs to 16 residues. Germline CDR1 and CDR2: KGHSH and LQKENI. The V and J ends lost 3 bases and 0 bases respectively, with 14 bases between them. Sequencing was done on a sample of PBMCs. The rearrangement joins TRBV18 to TRBJ1-1; possibly TRBD1 for D (6 bases). This TCR came from a woman in her sixties in good health and CMV-seropositive. CDR3 sequence: CASSPGAGILNTEAFF. The CDR3 DNA reads as TGTGCCAGCTCACCGGGGGCTGGGATACTGAACACTGAAGCTTTCTTT.